Listed below are T cell receptor beta chains from one sample, sequenced in a study of post-analysis software for immune sequencing data. TCRdb re-analysed the PCR reads in MiXCR, keeping a single row per CDR3 protein. The sample lists hundreds of thousands of distinct CDR3 sequences, over 45% occurring once. The sample consisted of blood. All receptors come from a girl aged 2 to 9 with multiple sclerosis. Both conserved end residues are part of each CDR3. Each record gives: J gene, clone size, D gene, V gene, CDR3 length, CDR3 protein, CDR3 DNA. A D gene is named only where the DNA matches it firmly. Size is omitted from some rows. Given values are once, few, many or a class for expanded clones.

j_gene: TRBJ2-1
abundance: once
d_gene: .
v_gene: TRBV9
len: 17
CDR3aa: CASSVGEGEGSYNEQFF
CDR3nt: TGTGCCAGCAGCGTAGGGGAGGGGGAGGGTTCCTACAATGAGCAGTTCTTC

j_gene: TRBJ2-1
abundance: few
d_gene: TRBD1
v_gene: TRBV6-6
len: 15
CDR3aa: CASSYGQGAGNEQFF
CDR3nt: TGTGCCAGCAGTTACGGCCAGGGGGCGGGTAATGAGCAGTTCTTC

j_gene: TRBJ2-4
abundance: .
d_gene: TRBD2
v_gene: TRBV4-1
len: 16
CDR3aa: CASSSGLAVSKNIQYF
CDR3nt: TGCGCCAGCAGCTCCGGACTAGCGGTATCCAAAAACATTCAGTACTTC

j_gene: TRBJ2-5
abundance: .
d_gene: .
v_gene: TRBV20-1
len: 12
CDR3aa: CSARPPRETQYF
CDR3nt: TGCAGTGCTAGGCCCCCCCGGGAGACCCAGTACTTC

j_gene: TRBJ1-5
abundance: .
d_gene: TRBD1
v_gene: TRBV7-8
len: 16
CDR3aa: CASSFVGGQGNQPQHF
CDR3nt: TGTGCCAGCAGCTTTGTGGGGGGACAGGGCAATCAGCCCCAGCATTTT

j_gene: TRBJ2-1
abundance: .
d_gene: TRBD1
v_gene: TRBV4-1
len: 16
CDR3aa: CASSLLRGTGKNEQFF
CDR3nt: TGCGCCAGCAGCCTCCTGAGAGGGACAGGGAAAAATGAGCAGTTCTTC

j_gene: TRBJ2-3
abundance: once
d_gene: TRBD2
v_gene: TRBV15
len: 15
CDR3aa: CATSTILAHTDTQYF
CDR3nt: TGTGCCACCAGCACCATACTAGCGCACACAGATACGCAGTATTTT

j_gene: TRBJ2-3
abundance: .
d_gene: TRBD1
v_gene: TRBV29-1
len: 13
CDR3aa: CSLRTGGIDTQYF
CDR3nt: TGCAGCTTACGGACAGGGGGAATAGATACGCAGTATTTT

j_gene: TRBJ2-7
abundance: .
d_gene: .
v_gene: TRBV11-2
len: 15
CDR3aa: CASSLDRQANYEQYF
CDR3nt: TGTGCCAGCAGCTTAGATCGACAAGCTAACTACGAGCAGTACTTC

j_gene: TRBJ2-3
abundance: .
d_gene: TRBD1
v_gene: TRBV6-6
len: 15
CDR3aa: CASSYSDRGTDTQYF
CDR3nt: TGTGCCAGCAGTTATTCGGACAGGGGCACAGATACGCAGTATTTT

j_gene: TRBJ1-2
abundance: .
d_gene: TRBD1
v_gene: TRBV15
len: 16
CDR3aa: CATRRTWDRWNYGYTF
CDR3nt: TGTGCCACCAGAAGAACCTGGGACAGGTGGAACTATGGCTACACCTTC

j_gene: TRBJ2-3
abundance: .
d_gene: .
v_gene: TRBV7-2
len: 15
CDR3aa: CASSPRRTSTDAQYF
CDR3nt: TGTGCCAGCAGCCCTCGACGCACTAGCACAGATGCGCAGTATTTT

j_gene: TRBJ2-5
abundance: .
d_gene: TRBD2
v_gene: TRBV2
len: 15
CDR3aa: CASSERGGALETQYF
CDR3nt: TGTGCCAGCAGTGAAAGGGGAGGGGCCCTGGAGACCCAGTACTTC

j_gene: TRBJ2-5
abundance: few
d_gene: .
v_gene: TRBV5-1
len: 15
CDR3aa: CASSLWPGVGETQYF
CDR3nt: TGCGCCAGCAGCTTGTGGCCAGGGGTTGGAGAGACCCAGTACTTC

j_gene: TRBJ2-5
abundance: few
d_gene: TRBD1
v_gene: TRBV28
len: 15
CDR3aa: CASSAGTGGPETQYF
CDR3nt: TGTGCCAGCAGCGCCGGGACAGGGGGACCGGAGACCCAGTACTTC

j_gene: TRBJ1-1
abundance: .
d_gene: TRBD1
v_gene: TRBV12-3/TRBV12-4
len: 17
CDR3aa: CASSSDRGVSMNTEAFF
CDR3nt: TGTGCCAGCAGTTCGGACAGGGGGGTTTCCATGAACACTGAAGCTTTCTTT

j_gene: TRBJ2-1
abundance: .
d_gene: TRBD1
v_gene: TRBV30
len: 15
CDR3aa: CAWSVDRGRGDEQFF
CDR3nt: TGTGCCTGGAGTGTAGACAGGGGGCGAGGAGATGAGCAGTTCTTC

j_gene: TRBJ1-1
abundance: .
d_gene: TRBD1
v_gene: TRBV20-1
len: 12
CDR3aa: CSAREGQGEAFF
CDR3nt: TGCAGTGCTAGAGAAGGACAGGGCGAAGCTTTCTTT

j_gene: TRBJ2-1
abundance: .
d_gene: .
v_gene: TRBV7-7
len: 13
CDR3aa: CASSLADRNEQFF
CDR3nt: TGTGCTAGCAGCTTAGCGGACCGGAATGAGCAGTTCTTC

j_gene: TRBJ1-1
abundance: .
d_gene: .
v_gene: TRBV6-1
len: 11
CDR3aa: CASSIHTEAFF
CDR3nt: TGTGCCAGTAGTATTCACACTGAAGCTTTCTTT

j_gene: TRBJ1-2
abundance: .
d_gene: .
v_gene: TRBV15
len: 12
CDR3aa: CATSRGREGYTF
CDR3nt: TGTGCCACCAGCAGAGGAAGGGAAGGCTACACCTTC

j_gene: TRBJ2-7
abundance: .
d_gene: .
v_gene: TRBV5-5
len: 13
CDR3aa: CASSWDIDYEQYF
CDR3nt: TGTGCCAGCAGCTGGGACATAGACTACGAGCAGTACTTC

j_gene: TRBJ2-4
abundance: .
d_gene: .
v_gene: TRBV2
len: 14
CDR3aa: CASTERVGKNIQYF
CDR3nt: TGTGCCAGCACCGAACGGGTCGGAAAAAACATTCAGTACTTC

j_gene: TRBJ1-5
abundance: .
d_gene: .
v_gene: TRBV27
len: 13
CDR3aa: CASSLRTDQPQHF
CDR3nt: TGTGCCAGCAGTTTAAGGACAGATCAGCCCCAGCATTTT

j_gene: TRBJ2-7
abundance: few
d_gene: TRBD1
v_gene: TRBV20-1
len: 15
CDR3aa: CSARDRDRGTYEQYF
CDR3nt: TGCAGTGCTAGAGATCGGGACAGGGGAACCTACGAGCAGTACTTC

j_gene: TRBJ2-3
abundance: once
d_gene: .
v_gene: TRBV7-2
len: 15
CDR3aa: CASSFGGTISDTQYF
CDR3nt: TGTGCCAGCAGCTTTGGTGGGACAATCAGCGATACGCAGTATTTT

j_gene: TRBJ2-5
abundance: .
d_gene: TRBD1
v_gene: TRBV20-1
len: 17
CDR3aa: CSARLRPGTGDYNEQYF
CDR3nt: TGCAGTGCTAGGCTGAGACCCGGGACAGGGGATTACAATGAGCAGTACTTC

j_gene: TRBJ2-1
abundance: .
d_gene: TRBD2
v_gene: TRBV29-1
len: 14
CDR3aa: CSVRPAGGPNEQFF
CDR3nt: TGCAGCGTTAGGCCAGCGGGAGGGCCAAATGAGCAGTTCTTC

j_gene: TRBJ1-1
abundance: .
d_gene: .
v_gene: TRBV7-2
len: 17
CDR3aa: CASSYRGGGGSNTEAFF
CDR3nt: TGTGCCAGCAGCTACCGGGGCGGCGGAGGGTCGAACACTGAAGCTTTCTTT

j_gene: TRBJ2-7
abundance: few
d_gene: .
v_gene: TRBV5-1
len: 14
CDR3aa: CASSLKGPSYEQYF
CDR3nt: TGCGCCAGCAGCTTGAAGGGGCCGAGTTACGAGCAGTACTTC

j_gene: TRBJ2-6
abundance: .
d_gene: TRBD1
v_gene: TRBV5-8
len: 16
CDR3aa: CASSLYRGAGANVLTF
CDR3nt: TGTGCCAGCAGCCTTTACAGGGGCGCGGGGGCCAACGTCCTGACTTTC

j_gene: TRBJ1-2
abundance: .
d_gene: .
v_gene: TRBV20-1
len: 13
CDR3aa: CSASSDRNYGYTF
CDR3nt: TGCAGTGCTAGTTCCGACAGAAACTATGGCTACACCTTC

j_gene: TRBJ2-7
abundance: .
d_gene: TRBD2
v_gene: TRBV20-1
len: 16
CDR3aa: CSARGRTSGQTYEQYF
CDR3nt: TGCAGTGCTAGAGGACGGACTAGCGGGCAAACCTACGAGCAGTACTTC

j_gene: TRBJ2-2
abundance: once
d_gene: .
v_gene: TRBV29-1
len: 11
CDR3aa: CSVLLRGELFF
CDR3nt: TGCAGCGTCTTACTACGCGGGGAGCTGTTTTTT

j_gene: TRBJ2-7
abundance: .
d_gene: TRBD2
v_gene: TRBV3-1
len: 14
CDR3aa: CASSQKRGSYEQYF
CDR3nt: TGTGCCAGCAGCCAAAAGCGGGGCTCCTACGAGCAGTACTTC

j_gene: TRBJ2-5
abundance: .
d_gene: TRBD2
v_gene: TRBV15
len: 15
CDR3aa: CATSRDNSGAETQYF
CDR3nt: TGTGCCACCAGCAGAGATAATAGCGGGGCAGAGACCCAGTACTTC

j_gene: TRBJ2-6
abundance: few
d_gene: .
v_gene: TRBV11-2
len: 17
CDR3aa: CASSLDQPFSGANVLTF
CDR3nt: TGTGCCAGCAGCTTAGACCAACCCTTCTCTGGGGCCAACGTCCTGACTTTC

j_gene: TRBJ2-5
abundance: few
d_gene: TRBD1
v_gene: TRBV7-9
len: 17
CDR3aa: CASSPTRTGMIQETQYF
CDR3nt: TGTGCCAGCAGCCCCACGCGGACAGGAATGATCCAAGAGACCCAGTACTTC

j_gene: TRBJ2-1
abundance: .
d_gene: .
v_gene: TRBV12-3/TRBV12-4
len: 14
CDR3aa: CASSLPGLSNEQFF
CDR3nt: TGTGCCAGCAGCCTTCCGGGACTCAGCAATGAGCAGTTCTTC

j_gene: TRBJ2-3
abundance: .
d_gene: .
v_gene: TRBV24-1
len: 15
CDR3aa: CATSDFWGEADTQYF
CDR3nt: TGTGCCACCAGTGATTTCTGGGGAGAGGCAGATACGCAGTATTTT

j_gene: TRBJ2-3
abundance: .
d_gene: TRBD1
v_gene: TRBV5-1
len: 16
CDR3aa: CASSLVGDRASDTQYF
CDR3nt: TGCGCCAGCAGCTTGGTAGGGGACAGGGCATCGGATACGCAGTATTTT

j_gene: TRBJ2-1
abundance: .
d_gene: TRBD2
v_gene: TRBV6-5
len: 16
CDR3aa: CASYGILAGGQDEQFF
CDR3nt: TGTGCCAGCTACGGAATTCTAGCGGGGGGGCAGGATGAGCAGTTCTTC

j_gene: TRBJ1-5
abundance: .
d_gene: .
v_gene: TRBV6-2/TRBV6-3
len: 13
CDR3aa: CASSIRSNQPQHF
CDR3nt: TGTGCCAGCAGTATTCGTAGCAATCAGCCCCAGCATTTT

j_gene: TRBJ1-5
abundance: .
d_gene: .
v_gene: TRBV29-1
len: 13
CDR3aa: CSVGDYSNQPQHF
CDR3nt: TGCAGCGTTGGAGACTATAGCAATCAGCCCCAGCATTTT

j_gene: TRBJ1-1
abundance: .
d_gene: .
v_gene: TRBV5-1
len: 14
CDR3aa: CASSLEGWDTEAFF
CDR3nt: TGCGCCAGCAGCTTGGAGGGCTGGGACACTGAAGCTTTCTTT

j_gene: TRBJ2-5
abundance: .
d_gene: .
v_gene: TRBV5-1
len: 18
CDR3aa: CASSLGTNGSLGQETQYF
CDR3nt: TGCGCCAGCAGCTTGGGGACTAACGGGAGCTTGGGGCAAGAGACCCAGTACTTC

j_gene: TRBJ2-7
abundance: few
d_gene: TRBD1
v_gene: TRBV2
len: 15
CDR3aa: CASLDRDRTNYEQYF
CDR3nt: TGTGCCAGTCTGGACCGGGACAGAACCAACTACGAGCAGTACTTC

j_gene: TRBJ1-2
abundance: .
d_gene: TRBD1
v_gene: TRBV12-3/TRBV12-4
len: 14
CDR3aa: CASRLGNRGYGYTF
CDR3nt: TGTGCCAGCAGACTGGGAAACAGGGGCTATGGCTACACCTTC

j_gene: TRBJ2-7
abundance: .
d_gene: .
v_gene: TRBV7-6
len: 13
CDR3aa: CASSLASLGEQYF
CDR3nt: TGTGCCAGCAGCTTAGCGTCGCTAGGCGAGCAGTACTTC